What follows are 8 T cell receptor beta chains derived from one specimen sequenced in a study of shared clonotypes between healthy human individuals. Sequenced by immunoSEQ multiplex PCR; TCRdb stores in-frame clones only, minus some. The sample has fewer than 1.8 million clones, around 98.5% seen once. The sequenced sample was naive CD4+ T cells sorted from blood. Subset defined: CD45RA+ positively selected. The receptors derive from a man between 25 and 39 years old in good health.

A note on this clone: One junction end disagrees with the germline gene, perhaps due to a read error. The genes are TRBV4-3 and TRBJ2-7; possible D gene TRBD2, 6 bases. Germline V gene data show CDR1 as LGHNA and CDR2 as YSLEER. The CDR3 consists of 14 residues. For the CDR3, the DNA is TGCGCCAGCAACCAAAGGAGGGGTCCCTACGAGCAGTACTTC. Its protein product is CASNQRRGPYEQYF.

The chain combines TRBV11-2 with TRBJ2-2, with D possibly called TRBD1 or TRBD2 (5 bases each). Germline CDR1 is SGHAT and CDR2 is FQNNGV. Between the trimmed V and J ends, which lost 3 bases and 3 bases, there was a span of 14 bases. The CDR3 contains 16 residues. The CDR3 loop reads CASSFWAGRDTGELFF. The CDR3 DNA is TGTGCCAGCAGCTTTTGGGCAGGGCGGGACACCGGGGAGCTGTTTTTT.

This chain links TRBV5-8 with TRBJ2-5, with a possible D match to TRBD2 (6 bases). From germline, CDR1 is SGHTS and CDR2 YDEGEE. The CDR3 runs to 15 residues. The V gene lost 4 bases and the J gene lost 5 bases, with 18 bases spanning the gap. The CDR3 loop is CASSGGAISRETQYF. CDR3 sequence (DNA): TGTGCCAGCAGCGGAGGGGCTATCTCCAGGGAGACCCAGTACTTC.

As DNA, the CDR3 is TGCGCCAGCAGTGGAACGAGGTCGGGTGAAAAACTGTTTTTT. Protein product: CASSGTRSGEKLFF. V gene TRBV10-2 combines with J gene TRBJ1-4; D uncertain. Trimming removed 4 bases at V and 7 bases at J, with 13 bases between. Germline V gene lookup returns CDR1 WSHSY and CDR2 SAAADI. The length of the CDR3 is 14 residues.

V gene TRBV2 combines with J gene TRBJ1-4; TRBD1 matches at 8 bases. Germline CDR1 and CDR2: SNHLY and FYNNEI. The CDR3 totals 16 residues. With 6 bases clipped from V and 5 bases from J, the junction kept 11 bases outside the gene matches. CDR3 sequence (DNA): TGTGCCAGCAGGGGCAGTGGGACAGGCAGCAATGAAAAACTGTTTTTT. Translation: CASRGSGTGSNEKLFF.

The chain uses TRBV6-5 and TRBJ1-1; D is perhaps TRBD1 (5 bases). Germline V gives CDR1 MNHEY, CDR2 SVGAGI. V was pared by 7 bases and J by 6 bases, with 12 bases between. The CDR3 contains 12 residues. For the CDR3, the DNA is TGTGCCAGCAAGGCACGGGGCCCTGAAGCTTTCTTT. It yields the protein CASKARGPEAFF.

As for this clone: This sample also contains other DNA sequences that code for the same CDR3. The chain uses TRBV7-2 and TRBJ1-5; TRBD1 matches at 8 bases. This CDR3 contains 14 residues. Trimming removed 3 bases from V and 6 bases from J; junction bases left unmatched: 4. From germline, CDR1 is SGHTA and CDR2 FQGNSA. CDR3 in DNA: TGTGCCAGCAGCTTTGACAGGGGCAGTCAGCCCCAGCATTTT. This gives the protein CASSFDRGSQPQHF.

V and J are TRBV5-1 and TRBJ1-5; D is ambiguous. Trimming removed 0 bases from V and 4 bases from J, with 11 bases in between. Germline CDR1 is SGHRS and CDR2 is YFSETQ. The CDR3 sequence is 15 residues long. CDR3 in amino acids: CASSLEGTRNQPQHF. Written as DNA, the CDR3 is TGCGCCAGCAGCTTGGAGGGAACAAGGAATCAGCCCCAGCATTTT.